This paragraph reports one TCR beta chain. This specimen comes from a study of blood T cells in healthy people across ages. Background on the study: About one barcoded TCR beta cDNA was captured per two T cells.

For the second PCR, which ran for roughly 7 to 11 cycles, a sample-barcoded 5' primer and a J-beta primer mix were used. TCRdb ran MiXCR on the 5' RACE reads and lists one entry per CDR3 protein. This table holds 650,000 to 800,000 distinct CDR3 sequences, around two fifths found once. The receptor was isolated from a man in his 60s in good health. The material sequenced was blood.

CDR3 in DNA: TGTGCCTCGGGGGTTACCTATAATTCACCCCTCCACTTT. Its protein product is CASGVTYNSPLHF. The chain links TRBV10-3 to TRBJ1-6; TRBD1 is a possible D gene (5 bases). V was trimmed by 11 bases and J by 2 bases, leaving 10 bases between them. CDR3 length equals 13 residues. CDR1 and CDR2 (germline): ENHRY, SYGVKD.